This T cell receptor beta chain appears in the sequencing data of a study of early T cells in non-severe SARS-CoV-2 infection. In the library, individual cDNA molecules carried attached unique molecular identifiers. In TCRdb, the 5' RACE reads were re-called with MiXCR into one record per CDR3 protein. The repertoire holds some 30,000 distinct CDR3 sequences, with roughly 7.2% as singletons. Ten or more counts support this clonotype. This CDR3 contains 13 residues. CDR1 LGHDT and CDR2 YNNKEL come from the germline V gene (reference sequence). V lost 0 bases and J 10 bases, leaving 9 bases between the germline ends.

The sample taken for sequencing was whole blood. The TCR comes from an adult who was a healthcare worker with PCR-confirmed SARS-CoV-2 infection or an uninfected control (not recorded which). The rearrangement links TRBV3-1 to TRBJ1-4, with D possibly being TRBD1 (5 bases). The CDR3 nucleotides read TGTGCCAGCAGCCAAGATAGGGACCGAAAACTGTTTTTT. Translated, it gives CASSQDRDRKLFF.